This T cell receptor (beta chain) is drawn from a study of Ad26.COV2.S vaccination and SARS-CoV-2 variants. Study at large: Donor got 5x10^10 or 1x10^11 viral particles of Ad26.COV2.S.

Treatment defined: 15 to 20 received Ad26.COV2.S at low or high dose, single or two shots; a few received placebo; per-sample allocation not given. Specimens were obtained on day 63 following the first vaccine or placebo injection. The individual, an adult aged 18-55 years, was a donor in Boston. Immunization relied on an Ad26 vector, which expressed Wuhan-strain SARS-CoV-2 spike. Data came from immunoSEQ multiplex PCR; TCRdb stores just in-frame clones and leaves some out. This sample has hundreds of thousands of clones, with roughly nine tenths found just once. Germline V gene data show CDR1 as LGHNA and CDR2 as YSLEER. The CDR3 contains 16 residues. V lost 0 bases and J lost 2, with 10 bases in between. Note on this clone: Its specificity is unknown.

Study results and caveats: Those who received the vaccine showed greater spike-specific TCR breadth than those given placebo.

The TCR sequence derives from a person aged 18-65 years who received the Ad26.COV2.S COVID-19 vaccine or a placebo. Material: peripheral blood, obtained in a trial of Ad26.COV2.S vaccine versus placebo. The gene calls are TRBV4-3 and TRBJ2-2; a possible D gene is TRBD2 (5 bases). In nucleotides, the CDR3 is TGCGCCAGCAGCCAAGAGGTCGGGGTCAACACCGGGGAGCTGTTTTTT. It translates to CASSQEVGVNTGELFF.